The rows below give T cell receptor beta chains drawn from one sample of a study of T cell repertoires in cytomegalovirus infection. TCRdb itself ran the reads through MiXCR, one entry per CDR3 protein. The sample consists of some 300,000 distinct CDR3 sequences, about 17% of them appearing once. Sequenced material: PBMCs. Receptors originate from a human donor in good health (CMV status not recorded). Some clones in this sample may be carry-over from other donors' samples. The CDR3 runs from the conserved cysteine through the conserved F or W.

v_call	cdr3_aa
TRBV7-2	CASTPPAAPQETQYF
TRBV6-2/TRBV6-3	CATRDTLYEQYF
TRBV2	CASSEQGEGYTF
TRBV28	CASSSTRTVSYEQYF
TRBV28	CASSFKTPLHF
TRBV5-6	CASSLEQRYEQYF
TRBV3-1	CASSQSWFSGANVLTF
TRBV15	CATSRDRGTSRKLFF
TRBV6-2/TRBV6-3	CASGVPNEQFF
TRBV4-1	CASSQGLAGGSTDTQYF
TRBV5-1	CASSLGQGMFNTEAFF
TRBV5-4	CASSFPHSYEQYF
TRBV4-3	CASSQDHGTGLTPAAFF
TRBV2	CASRTGNSSPLHF
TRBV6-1	CASSELFRGTDTQYF
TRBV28	CASSPSAGLMGQPQHF
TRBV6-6	CASSYSIGTDEKLFF
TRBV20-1	CSARHGTVSSYNEQFF
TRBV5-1	CASSFNRDMGLFRRETQYF
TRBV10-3	CAIRPPGNQDSPLHF